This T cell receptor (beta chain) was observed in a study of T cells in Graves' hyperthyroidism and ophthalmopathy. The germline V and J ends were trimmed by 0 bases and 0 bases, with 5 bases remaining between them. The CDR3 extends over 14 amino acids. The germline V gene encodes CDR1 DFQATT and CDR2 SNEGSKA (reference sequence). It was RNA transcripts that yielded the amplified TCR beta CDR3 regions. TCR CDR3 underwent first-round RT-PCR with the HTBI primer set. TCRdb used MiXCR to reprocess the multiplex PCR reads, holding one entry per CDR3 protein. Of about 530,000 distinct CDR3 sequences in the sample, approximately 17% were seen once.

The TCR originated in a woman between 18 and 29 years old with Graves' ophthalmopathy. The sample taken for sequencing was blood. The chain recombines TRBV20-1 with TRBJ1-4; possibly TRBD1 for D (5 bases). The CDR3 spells CSAREGATNEKLFF. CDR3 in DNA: TGCAGTGCTAGAGAGGGGGCAACTAATGAAAAACTGTTTTTT.